At least ten counts were recorded for the clone carrying this T cell receptor (beta chain). The antigen remains unidentified. From RNA transcripts, TCR beta CDR3 regions were amplified. HTBI primers were used for first-round RT-PCR of the TCR CDR3. TCRdb reprocessed the multiplex PCR reads with MiXCR, giving one entry per CDR3 protein. This sample has about half a million distinct CDR3 sequences, with 15% to 20% found just once. These data come from a study of T cells in Graves' hyperthyroidism and ophthalmopathy. From under 12 ml of fresh peripheral blood, PBMCs were isolated. V lost 4 bases and J lost 4, with 11 bases in between. The CDR3 contains 14 residues. In germline, CDR1 is MNHNS, CDR2 SASEGT. Points from the study as a whole: A 13 V-J model separated ophthalmopathy from stable hyperthyroidism.

The J gene is TRBJ2-1, the V gene TRBV6-1; D call uncertain. The clonotype was recovered from a man aged 35 to 55 with Graves' ophthalmopathy. The specimen sequenced was blood. DNA for the CDR3: TGTGCCAGCAGTGCTCAGGCGGATTACAATGAGCAGTTCTTC. Amino acids: CASSAQADYNEQFF.